This T cell receptor (beta chain) derives from a study of blood T cells in healthy people across ages. This clonotype was counted ten times or more. V was cut by 1 base and J by 8 bases, with 15 bases left in between. The germline V gene has CDR1 SGDLS and CDR2 YYNGEE. This CDR3 comprises 14 residues. Alongside a J-beta primer mix, a sample-barcoded 5' primer served in a second PCR lasting about 7 to 11 cycles. TCRdb re-analysed the 5' RACE reads in MiXCR, keeping a single row per CDR3 protein. The sample carries 600,000 or so distinct CDR3 sequences, under 30% recorded once. This chain links TRBV9 with TRBJ1-2; the D gene is possibly TRBD1 (5 bases). This clonotype was sampled from a woman of 80 years or more in good health. Sequenced sample: blood. CDR3: CASSVTGPSGGYTF. CDR3 nucleotide sequence: TGTGCCAGCAGCGTAACGGGGCCGAGCGGCGGCTACACCTTC.